A single sample gave rise to the 31 T cell receptor beta chains below, sequenced in a study of Graves' ophthalmopathy and Graves' hyperthyroidism. For repertoire sequencing, the TCR beta CDR3 regions were amplified from RNA transcripts. Scientists carried out first-round RT-PCR using HTBI primers and then a second-round multiplex PCR. TCRdb called the multiplex PCR reads again in MiXCR, with one record for every CDR3 protein. The sample lists about 410,000 distinct CDR3 sequences, approximately 20% occurring once. Specimen: peripheral blood. These receptor sequences come from a woman between 18 and 29 years old with Graves' ophthalmopathy.

This clonotype was observed at least ten times. This chain links TRBV20-1 with TRBJ2-5; 7 bases are shared with TRBD2. Trimming removed 3 bases from V and 3 bases from J; junction bases left unmatched: 10. Germline V gives CDR1 DFQATT, CDR2 SNEGSKA (reference sequence). The CDR3 is made up of 15 amino acids. CDR3 nucleotides: TGCAGTGCTAGTGCTCGGGCTAGCGGAAAAGAGACCCAGTACTTC. Translation: CSASARASGKETQYF.

This clonotype showed up many times. V usage is TRBV6-5 and J usage is TRBJ2-2; tentatively, D is TRBD2 (5 bases). From germline, CDR1 is MNHEY and CDR2 SVGAGI. Between the trimmed V and J ends, which lost 3 bases and 5 bases, there was a span of 13 bases. The CDR3 is made up of 15 amino acids. The DNA for the CDR3 is TGTGCCAGCAGTTATTCTCTGGGAGTTACCGGGGAGCTGTTTTTT. As protein: CASSYSLGVTGELFF.

This clonotype was recorded at least ten times. The J gene is TRBJ1-2, the V gene TRBV6-2 or TRBV6-3, with TRBD1 identical over 7 bases. This CDR3 has 15 residues. Germline V CDR1 and CDR2: MNHEY, SVGEGT. V shed 5 bases and J 4 bases; nucleotides not matched to a gene: 10. CDR3 DNA: TGTGCCAGCAGTACAGGGACAGCCCCAAGCTATGGCTACACCTTC. This codes for CASSTGTAPSYGYTF.

This chain uses TRBV6-1 with TRBJ2-7, with TRBD2 identical over 14 bases. The CDR3 contains 17 residues. Germline V gene sequence: CDR1 MNHNS, CDR2 SASEGT. With 7 bases clipped from V and 12 bases from J, the junction kept 20 bases outside the gene matches. In DNA form, the CDR3 reads TGTGCCAGCATGGGGGGTAGATCCGGGACTAGCGGGAGATTGGGGTACTTC. Its protein product is CASMGGRSGTSGRLGYF.

This clonotype was detected ten times or more. This rearrangement joins TRBV12-3 or TRBV12-4 to TRBJ2-5; D not resolved. Trimming took 3 bases from V and 5 from J, leaving 13 bases between them. This CDR3 spans 14 amino acids. DNA for the CDR3: TGTGCCAGCAGTTTGACGGCATTTGGGGAGACCCAGTACTTC. Its protein product is CASSLTAFGETQYF.

This clonotype showed up many times. V and J are TRBV30 and TRBJ1-1; 7 bases are shared with TRBD1. Germline loops: CDR1 GTSNPN, CDR2 SVGIG (reference sequence). V shed 2 bases, J shed 0 bases, and the junction held 12 bases outside the gene matches. The CDR3 extends over 17 amino acids. CDR3 region: CAWSFRLRDRVNTEAFF. The CDR3 coding sequence is TGTGCCTGGAGTTTTCGGCTACGCGACAGGGTGAACACTGAAGCTTTCTTT.

This clonotype was seen repeatedly, ten times or more. The rearrangement links TRBV6-5 to TRBJ2-6; the D is unclear. Trimming shortened V by 3 bases and J by 0 bases, and 6 bases separated the two germline ends. This CDR3 is 15 amino acids long. From germline, CDR1 is MNHEY and CDR2 SVGAGI. CDR3 protein: CASSYPASGANVLTF. In DNA, the CDR3 is TGTGCCAGCAGTTATCCAGCCTCTGGGGCCAACGTCCTGACTTTC.

This chain joins TRBV6-2 or TRBV6-3 and TRBJ2-7; 11 positions match TRBD2. The CDR3 has 14 residues. CDR1 is MNHEY and CDR2 is SVGEGT in the germline V gene. With V trimmed by 6 bases and J by 6 bases, 7 bases remained unmatched. The CDR3 DNA is TGTGCCAGCAGCAACTCCGGGACTAGCGGCGAGCAGTACTTC. Its translation is CASSNSGTSGEQYF.

This clonotype occurred many times. This chain joins TRBV11-3 and TRBJ2-7; TRBD1 agrees at 7 bases. In germline, CDR1 is SGHNT, CDR2 YENEEA. V trimming: 5 bases; J trimming: 0 bases; junction bases outside the gene matches: 13. The CDR3 has 17 amino acids. The CDR3 nucleotides are TGTGCCAGCAGCCCCCGGGTCCCTCGACAGGGCTCCTACGAGCAGTACTTC. Translating it yields CASSPRVPRQGSYEQYF.

This clonotype was counted many times. This chain links TRBV6-2 or TRBV6-3 with TRBJ1-1, with D unclear. The CDR3 extends over 14 amino acids. Germline V gives CDR1 MNHEY, CDR2 SVGEGT. V lost 1 base and J lost 0, with 6 bases in between. Written as DNA, the CDR3 is TGTGCCAGCAGTTACTTCGGGATGAACACTGAAGCTTTCTTT. Translating gives CASSYFGMNTEAFF.

At least ten counts were recorded for this clonotype. V gene TRBV12-3 or TRBV12-4 combines with J gene TRBJ2-7; 7 nucleotides agree with TRBD1. The ends lost 6 bases at V and 2 bases at J; junction bases unmatched: 16. The CDR3 contains 17 residues. Written as DNA, the CDR3 is TGTGCCAGCAGCCCTACCGCTGACAGGGTATGGGCCTACGAGCAGTACTTC. Translated: CASSPTADRVWAYEQYF.

At least ten counts were recorded for this clonotype. The rearrangement uses TRBV19 and TRBJ2-7, with 9 bases aligning to TRBD1. Germline V CDR1 and CDR2: LNHDA, SQIVND (reference sequence). The CDR3 loop spans 16 amino acids. J gave up 0 bases and V 5 bases, and 8 bases lay outside the gene matches. The DNA for the CDR3 is TGTGCCAGTAGTCCCGGGACAGGGAGCTACTCCTACGAGCAGTACTTC. Encoded protein: CASSPGTGSYSYEQYF.

There are many counts of this clonotype. CDR3 DNA: TGTGCCAGCAGTACCGGGACTAGTTCCTACGAGCAGTACTTC. Protein sequence: CASSTGTSSYEQYF. V and J are TRBV6-2 or TRBV6-3 and TRBJ2-7; TRBD2 matches at 8 bases. After removal of 5 bases from V and 1 base from J, the junction contained 4 bases not matched to a gene. Per germline, CDR1 MNHEY and CDR2 SVGEGT. The CDR3 sequence is 14 residues long.

This clonotype has at least ten counts. V and J are TRBV28 and TRBJ2-7; TRBD2 might be the D (6 bases). Germline assignment: CDR1 MDHEN and CDR2 SYDVKM. CDR3 length equals 16 residues. Between the trimmed V and J ends, which lost 4 bases and 0 bases, there was a span of 16 bases. The chain's CDR3 is CASSSPEGLISYEQYF. The CDR3 DNA follows: TGTGCCAGCAGTTCCCCGGAGGGTCTAATCTCCTACGAGCAGTACTTC.

The chain links TRBV6-1 to TRBJ1-1; 7 bases are shared with TRBD1. The CDR3 is 13 residues long. Germline V gene data show CDR1 as MNHNS and CDR2 as SASEGT. With 6 bases clipped from V and 7 bases from J, the junction kept 8 bases outside the gene matches. The CDR3 protein is CASRGQALSEAFF. CDR3 nucleotides: TGTGCCAGCAGAGGACAGGCTCTAAGTGAAGCTTTCTTT.

This clonotype has ten or more counts. The rearrangement uses TRBV7-8 and TRBJ2-2, with D perhaps matching TRBD1 or TRBD2 (5 bases each). The V gene's germline CDR1 is SGHVS and CDR2 FQNEAQ. The CDR3 covers 17 residues. Trimming took off 8 bases at V and 1 base at J, with 20 bases between the two ends. The CDR3 region is CASGGHLSLRNTGELFF. CDR3 bases: TGTGCCAGCGGAGGACACCTGTCCTTAAGGAACACCGGGGAGCTGTTTTTT.

There are a few counts of this clonotype. The chain joins TRBV9 to TRBJ1-5; weak D call: TRBD1 (5 bases). This CDR3 comprises 15 residues. Between the trimmed V and J ends, which lost 0 bases and 3 bases, there was a span of 10 bases. Germline V gives CDR1 SGDLS, CDR2 YYNGEE. The CDR3: CASSVAGGDNQPQHF. In nucleotides, the CDR3 is TGTGCCAGCAGCGTAGCGGGGGGGGACAATCAGCCCCAGCATTTT.

This rearrangement joins TRBV4-1 to TRBJ2-5, with 10 bases that match TRBD2. The CDR3 is 15 amino acids. CDR1 is MGHRA and CDR2 is YSYEKL in the germline V gene. J lost 5 bases, V lost 1 base, and 4 bases had no gene match. CDR3 in amino acids: CASSQASGSIETQYF. In DNA form, the CDR3 reads TGCGCCAGCAGCCAAGCTAGCGGGAGCATCGAGACCCAGTACTTC.

This clonotype appeared many times. This chain joins TRBV7-2 and TRBJ1-1, with a possible D match to TRBD1 (6 bases). Deletions cut 5 bases from V and 3 bases from J, with 13 bases between. The CDR3 is made up of 14 amino acids. In germline, CDR1 is SGHTA, CDR2 FQGNSA. The CDR3 DNA reads TGTGCCAGCAGCCAGACAGGAGTCGACACTGAAGCTTTCTTT. Amino acid sequence: CASSQTGVDTEAFF.

This clonotype was picked up many times. The rearrangement joins TRBV6-2 or TRBV6-3 to TRBJ1-5; 7 bases align to TRBD1. This CDR3 comprises 16 residues. Unmatched junction bases numbered 12, after V lost 0 bases and J lost 10 bases. Germline assignment: CDR1 MNHEY and CDR2 SVGEGT. The CDR3 sequence is CASSYSPRQGLGPQHF. CDR3 DNA sequence: TGTGCCAGCAGTTACTCGCCGAGACAGGGTCTGGGACCCCAGCATTTT.

This clonotype was seen at least ten times. For the CDR3, the DNA is TGTGCCAGCAGCCCCGGCAGGGTTATCCCTTCCTACGAGCAGTACTTC. Translation: CASSPGRVIPSYEQYF. The chain joins TRBV5-5 to TRBJ2-7, with a weak D call TRBD1 (5 bases). This CDR3 spans 16 amino acids. CDR1 and CDR2 (germline): SGHKS, YYEKEE (reference sequence). V was trimmed by 4 bases and J by 1 base, leaving 18 bases between them.

In its sample, this clonotype was seen many times. V is TRBV25-1 and J is TRBJ2-2; possible D gene TRBD1, 6 bases. V was clipped by 5 bases and J by 5 bases, with 15 bases between them. The CDR3 is 15 residues long. CDR1 and CDR2 from the germline V gene are MGHDK and SYGVNS. CDR3 protein: CASSQAGTFTGELFF. In nucleotides, the CDR3 is TGTGCCAGCAGTCAGGCTGGGACATTTACCGGGGAGCTGTTTTTT.

This clonotype was counted many times. The chain is built from TRBV3-1 and TRBJ1-1, with D hard to call. V gave up 0 bases and J gave up 0 bases, with 8 bases separating them. Germline V gene lookup returns CDR1 LGHDT and CDR2 YNNKEL (reference sequence). The CDR3 is made up of 15 amino acids. The CDR3 spells CASSQDIQMNTEAFF. CDR3 coding DNA: TGTGCCAGCAGCCAAGATATACAGATGAACACTGAAGCTTTCTTT.

The sample holds many counts of this clonotype. The chain has TRBV6-5 and TRBJ1-5; TRBD1 might be the D (6 bases). This CDR3 comprises 15 residues. V was shortened by 5 bases and J by 4 bases, with 15 bases between the two germline ends. CDR1 is MNHEY and CDR2 is SVGAGI in the germline V gene. CDR3 DNA: TGTGCCAGCAGTCCCCCGGGACACTTAAATCAGCCCCAGCATTTT. As protein: CASSPPGHLNQPQHF.

The rearrangement joins TRBV7-8 to TRBJ1-5; a weak D match, TRBD1 (6 bases). V lost 5 bases to trimming and J lost 2 bases, with 13 bases between them. The CDR3 consists of 15 residues. The germline V gene encodes CDR1 SGHVS and CDR2 FQNEAQ. CDR3 region: CASSPQGHGNQPQHF. CDR3 bases: TGTGCCAGCAGCCCCCAGGGGCACGGCAATCAGCCCCAGCATTTT.

The sample holds many counts of this clonotype. At one of its ends the junction is not consistent with the germline gene, which may arise from a read error. This chain links TRBV27 with TRBJ1-1, with a weak D call TRBD1 (5 bases). Germline V gene lookup returns CDR1 MNHEY and CDR2 SMNVEV (reference sequence). The CDR3 runs 14 residues. CDR3 loop: CANSQSRANTEAFF. In DNA form, the CDR3 reads TGTGCCAACAGTCAGAGCAGGGCCAACACTGAAGCTTTCTTT.

This clonotype showed up many times. The genes are TRBV28 and TRBJ1-2; D perhaps matches TRBD1 (6 bases). Deletions cut 4 bases from V and 3 bases from J, with 18 bases between. Germline CDR1 and CDR2: MDHEN and SYDVKM. The CDR3 extends over 16 amino acids. DNA of the CDR3: TGTGCCAGCAGTTCGGCCCCCGGGGGCGCGGACTATGGCTACACCTTC. The encoded protein is CASSSAPGGADYGYTF.

This clonotype showed up just a few times. V and J are TRBV24-1 and TRBJ1-2; D gene uncertain. The CDR3 contains 11 residues. Germline loops: CDR1 KGHDR, CDR2 SFDVKD. Trimming left V 5 bases short and J 7 bases short, with 7 bases between. CDR3 DNA sequence: TGTGCCACCAGTGCTCCGGGTGGCTACACCTTC. This encodes CATSAPGGYTF.

This clonotype was seen many times. The chain uses TRBV19 and TRBJ1-1, with 7 bases lining up with TRBD1. Trimming at V came to 7 bases and at J to 11 bases, leaving 16 bases not matched to a gene. The CDR3 is 14 amino acids. CDR1 and CDR2 (germline): LNHDA, SQIVND (reference sequence). The CDR3: CASTEGGGGLYAFF. The CDR3 nucleotides read TGTGCCAGTACTGAAGGGGGCGGCGGGTTGTATGCTTTCTTT. Filled out from reference TRBV19 and TRBJ1-1, the complete variable domain reads DGGITQSPKYLFRKEGQNVTLSCEQNLNHDAMYWYRQDPGQGLRLIYYSQIVNDFQKGDIAEGYSVSREKKESFPLTVTSAQKNPTAFYLCASTEGGGGLYAFFGQGTRLTVV.

This clonotype was observed many times. The junction differs from germline at one of its ends, possibly a read error. This chain uses TRBV11-2 with TRBJ2-7; tentatively, D is TRBD2 (6 bases). CDR3 length: 14 residues. The germline V gene encodes CDR1 SGHAT and CDR2 FQNNGV. CDR3 in DNA: TGTGCCAGCAGCTTAGTTACTAGCTCCCACGAGCAGTACTTC. As protein: CASSLVTSSHEQYF.

CDR3 DNA sequence: TGTGCTAGTGGTTTGTTGGGGGACGAGACCCAGTACTTC. It is translated as CASGLLGDETQYF. The chain combines TRBV12-5 with TRBJ2-5; D is tentatively TRBD1 or TRBD2 (5 bases each). V lost 2 bases and J lost 5, with 9 bases in between. Germline V CDR1 and CDR2: LGHNT, FRNRAP. The CDR3 is made up of 13 amino acids. Supplemented by reference TRBV12-5 and TRBJ2-5, the full variable domain reads DARVTQTPRHKVTEMGQEVTMRCQPILGHNTVFWYRQTMMQGLELLAYFRNRAPLDDSGMPKDRFSAEMPDATLATLKIQPSEPRDSAVYFCASGLLGDETQYFGPGTRLLVL.